The 3 T cell receptor beta chains presented below share a single source sample, sequenced in a study of CXCR3-negative and CXCR3-positive naive CD8 T cells. UMI-labeled 5' RACE yielded the TRB cDNA libraries. TCRdb re-called the 5' RACE reads, yielding one record per CDR3 amino acid sequence without DNA. This repertoire comprises approximately 56,000 distinct CDR3 sequences; its ten largest clones make up roughly 20%. Sequencing used memory CD8+ T cells from blood. All receptors derive from a human donor in good health. Some clones in this sample may be carry-over from other donors' samples.

The chain links TRBV27 to TRBJ2-7; the TCRdb call, TRBD2, lacks DNA for checking. CDR3 length equals 16 residues. Germline assignment: CDR1 MNHEY and CDR2 SMNVEV (reference sequence). CDR3 sequence: CASSSHDSGSSYEQYF.

The CDR3 reads CSADRGAGSTEAFF. The chain is built from TRBV29-1 and TRBJ1-1; TCRdb designates TRBD1, a call that cannot be tested without DNA. The V gene's germline CDR1 is SQVTM and CDR2 ANQGSEA. The CDR3 contains 14 residues. The entire variable domain, with the rest obtained from reference TRBV29-1 and TRBJ1-1, is as follows: SAVISQKPSRDICQRGTSLTIQCQVDSQVTMMFWYRQQPGQSLTLIATANQGSEATYESGFVIDKFPISRPNLTFSTLTVSNMSPEDSSIYLCSADRGAGSTEAFFGQGTRLTVV.

The chain has TRBV5-1 and TRBJ2-7. The CDR3 loop spans 12 amino acids. Germline V gene sequence: CDR1 SGHRS, CDR2 YFSETQ. CDR3 sequence reads: CASSWGAYEQYF.